The 6 T cell receptor beta chains below all came from one sample that was sequenced in a study of T cell changes during pregnancy in multiple sclerosis. Assay: immunoSEQ multiplex PCR; the TCRdb copy retains only in-frame clones and omits some. The sample lists about 52,000 clones, approximately 92% occurring once. Sample: CD4+ T cells from peripheral blood mononuclear cells, taken in the third trimester of pregnancy. The receptors here all came from a female donor with multiple sclerosis, enrolled in a pregnancy study.

This chain uses TRBV7-9 with TRBJ2-7, with 8 bases that match TRBD2. Per germline, CDR1 SEHNR and CDR2 FQNEAQ (reference sequence). The CDR3 consists of 17 residues. The V and J ends lost 4 bases and 7 bases, in that order; junction bases with no gene match: 18. The CDR3 DNA follows: TGTGCCAGCAGCTCATACACCGGGACTAGGGCCTCGGGGGAGCAGTACTTC. This sequence encodes CASSSYTGTRASGEQYF.

The chain employs TRBV9 and TRBJ2-7; a possible D gene is TRBD1 (6 bases). The germline CDR1 and CDR2 sequences are SGDLS and YYNGEE. V lost 2 bases, J lost 5 bases, and 14 bases lay in between. The CDR3 runs to 14 residues. CDR3 sequence (DNA): TGTGCCAGCAGCGTTTACAGGGACGGCAACGAGCAGTACTTC. This sequence encodes CASSVYRDGNEQYF.

The V call is TRBV6-1, the J call TRBJ2-5, with 12 bases that match TRBD2. CDR1 MNHNS and CDR2 SASEGT come from the germline V gene. This CDR3 region has 15 residues. Trimming at V came to 1 base and at J to 5 bases, leaving 2 bases not matched to a gene. This chain's CDR3 is CASSEGTSGKETQYF. The CDR3 nucleotides are TGTGCCAGCAGTGAAGGGACTAGCGGGAAGGAGACCCAGTACTTC.

This chain connects TRBV7-3 to TRBJ2-1; 8 positions agree with TRBD1. The germline V gene encodes CDR1 SGHTA and CDR2 FQGTGA. J gave up 0 bases and V 5 bases, and 3 bases lay outside the gene matches. The CDR3 loop spans 15 amino acids. As DNA, the CDR3 is TGTGCCAGCAGCGTCGACAGGGGCTCCTACAATGAGCAGTTCTTC. Translating gives CASSVDRGSYNEQFF.

The V gene is TRBV5-1, the J gene TRBJ1-5; TRBD1 agrees at 9 bases. The CDR3 consists of 15 residues. Germline CDR1 reads SGHRS; CDR2 reads YFSETQ. Germline trimming cut 4 bases from V and 3 bases from J; bases unmatched to any gene: 5. Written as DNA, the CDR3 is TGCGCCAGCAGCCTAGGGACAGGGAACAATCAGCCCCAGCATTTT. Translating it yields CASSLGTGNNQPQHF. The whole variable domain, remainder taken from reference TRBV5-1 and TRBJ1-5, is KAGVTQTPRYLIKTRGQQVTLSCSPISGHRSVSWYQQTPGQGLQFLFEYFSETQRNKGNFPGRFSGRQFSNSRSEMNVSTLELGDSALYLCASSLGTGNNQPQHFGDGTRLSIL.

The chain is built from TRBV19 and TRBJ2-3; TRBD2 might be the D (6 bases). The CDR3 runs to 15 residues. Germline CDR1 and CDR2: LNHDA and SQIVND (reference sequence). Trimming stripped 6 bases from V and 1 base from J, with 14 bases between. The DNA for the CDR3 is TGTGCCAGTAGGAGTCTGGCGGGACGCACAGATACGCAGTATTTT. It yields the protein CASRSLAGRTDTQYF.